The 14 T cell receptor beta chains listed next were all sequenced from one sample in a study of shared clonotypes between healthy human individuals. In the naive CD8 group, cells lacked CD45RO and were positively selected for CCR7, so terminally differentiated effector memory CD45RA+ cells were left out. Data came from immunoSEQ multiplex PCR; TCRdb stores just in-frame clones and leaves some out. The sample comprises some 1,900,000 clones, around 96% of which are singletons, and 1% to 1.5% rests with the top ten. The material sequenced was naive CD8+ T cells sorted from blood. The origin of the receptors is a man younger than 35 in good health.

This rearrangement joins TRBV5-1 to TRBJ2-2, with 9 bases identical to TRBD1. The CDR3 totals 17 residues. J was trimmed by 0 bases and V by 3 bases; bases with no gene match: 6. CDR1 is SGHRS, CDR2 YFSETQ, per germline. CDR3 residues: CASSWGQGETNTGELFF. CDR3 DNA: TGCGCCAGCAGCTGGGGACAGGGAGAAACGAACACCGGGGAGCTGTTTTTT.

CDR3 amino acids: CASSLSPTGTVTDYF. In nucleotides, the CDR3 is TGTGCCAGCAGTTTATCACCCACCGGGACGGTTACTGATTACTTC. The chain couples TRBV28 to TRBJ2-7; D tentatively fits TRBD1 or TRBD2 (5 bases each). The V end was cut by 1 base, the J end by 13 bases, with 23 bases between. Germline CDR1 MDHEN, CDR2 SYDVKM. The CDR3 is 15 amino acids. Full variable domain (remainder filled in from reference TRBV28 and TRBJ2-7): DVKVTQSSRYLVKRTGEKVFLECVQDMDHENMFWYRQDPGLGLRLIYFSYDVKMKEKGDIPEGYSVSREKKERFSLILESASTNQTSMYLCASSLSPTGTVTDYFGPGTRLTVT.

The V and J genes are TRBV6-1 and TRBJ1-2, with unresolved D. Between the trimmed V and J ends, which lost 3 bases and 4 bases, there was a span of 15 bases. Looked up from germline, CDR1 is MNHNS and CDR2 is SASEGT. The length of the CDR3 is 15 residues. CDR3 residues: CASSDEGWEGYGYTF. The CDR3, as DNA: TGTGCCAGCAGTGATGAAGGGTGGGAGGGCTATGGCTACACCTTC.

This clone was detected a few times. This specimen includes other DNA sequences encoding the same CDR3. CDR3 sequence (DNA): TGCGCCAGCAGCCAAGTGGGGACAGGGAACACTGAAGCTTTCTTT. Translation gives CASSQVGTGNTEAFF. V usage is TRBV4-1 and J usage is TRBJ1-1, with 8 bases matching TRBD1. CDR3 length equals 15 residues. J lost 1 base, V lost 1 base, and 2 bases had no gene match. Germline-derived CDR1 and CDR2 are MGHRA and YSYEKL.

The chain has TRBV7-9 and TRBJ2-3; D unresolved. The CDR3 covers 14 residues. CDR1 is SEHNR and CDR2 is FQNEAQ in the germline V gene (reference sequence). Trimming pared 4 bases from V and 6 bases from J, leaving 14 bases between. The CDR3 coding sequence is TGTGCCAGCAGCTCCACGAAATCTAGGGATACGCAGTATTTT. It codes for CASSSTKSRDTQYF.

J is TRBJ2-7 and V is TRBV7-2, with 9 bases fitting TRBD2. This CDR3 region has 18 residues. The ends lost 3 bases at V and 4 bases at J; junction bases unmatched: 16. Per the germline V gene, CDR1 is SGHTA and CDR2 is FQGNSA. The CDR3 region has the DNA TGTGCCAGCAGCTTCCCCTTCGGCCGGGAGGCGGGAGGGTACGAGCAGTACTTC. This sequence encodes CASSFPFGREAGGYEQYF.

The CDR3 protein is CATSQGHTNEKLFF. In nucleotides, the CDR3 is TGTGCCACCAGTCAGGGGCACACTAATGAAAAACTGTTTTTT. This chain links TRBV15 with TRBJ1-4; a possible D gene is TRBD1 (6 bases). The germline V gene has CDR1 LNHNV and CDR2 YYDKDF (reference sequence). This CDR3 spans 14 amino acids. V lost 6 bases and J lost 2, with 10 bases in between.

V and J are TRBV2 and TRBJ1-2, with D uncertain. The germline V gene encodes CDR1 SNHLY and CDR2 FYNNEI. CDR3 length: 10 residues. Trimming stripped 4 bases from V and 10 bases from J, with 7 bases between. The CDR3 protein is CASSALDYTF. CDR3 DNA: TGTGCCAGCAGTGCCCTCGACTACACCTTC.

This chain links TRBV6-6 with TRBJ1-6; TRBD1 is a possible D gene (5 bases). Trimming left V 2 bases short and J 3 bases short, with 8 bases between. CDR3 length: 15 residues. Germline CDR1 is MNHNY and CDR2 is SVGAGI (reference sequence). The CDR3 protein is CASSYQGDYNSPLHF. CDR3 nucleotides: TGTGCCAGCAGTTACCAGGGCGACTATAATTCACCCCTCCACTTT.

The rearrangement uses TRBV28 and TRBJ2-1; 8 bases fit TRBD1. This CDR3 has 14 residues. With V trimmed by 8 bases and J by 0 bases, 3 bases remained unmatched. CDR1 is MDHEN, CDR2 SYDVKM, per germline. CDR3 coding DNA: TGTGCCAGCCAGGGGGCCAGCTCCTACAATGAGCAGTTCTTC. This translates into CASQGASSYNEQFF.

The chain recombines TRBV9 with TRBJ1-3, with D perhaps TRBD1 (5 bases). The germline V gene has CDR1 SGDLS and CDR2 YYNGEE. V lost 2 bases to trimming and J lost 0 bases, with 15 bases between them. The length of the CDR3 is 17 residues. CDR3 sequence (DNA): TGTGCCAGCAGCGTGGGGTTGGGGACCAGCTCTGGAAACACCATATATTTT. Protein: CASSVGLGTSSGNTIYF.

This chain uses TRBV7-2 with TRBJ2-3; weak D call: TRBD2 (5 bases). The CDR3 has 17 amino acids. CDR1 is SGHTA, CDR2 FQGNSA, per germline. The germline V and J ends were trimmed by 2 bases and 0 bases, with 15 bases remaining between them. CDR3 sequence reads: CASSLQRGYPSTDTQYF. The CDR3 nucleotides read TGTGCCAGCAGCTTACAGAGAGGGTACCCAAGCACAGATACGCAGTATTTT.

Note on this clone: The same CDR3 also results from other DNA sequences found in this sample. The chain links TRBV4-1 to TRBJ2-7; D not resolved. The V gene's germline CDR1 is MGHRA and CDR2 YSYEKL. This CDR3 contains 14 residues. Trimming removed 1 base at V and 0 bases at J, with 7 bases between. The CDR3 region has the DNA TGCGCCAGCAGCCAAGCACCGGGCTCCTACGAGCAGTACTTC. Translating it yields CASSQAPGSYEQYF.

The chain employs TRBV30 and TRBJ1-5, with unresolved D. Looked up from germline, CDR1 is GTSNPN and CDR2 is SVGIG (reference sequence). V lost 1 base to trimming and J lost 5 bases, with 9 bases between them. The length of the CDR3 is 13 residues. The CDR3 sequence: CAWSEKVYQPQHF. DNA for the CDR3: TGTGCCTGGAGTGAGAAGGTTTATCAGCCCCAGCATTTT.